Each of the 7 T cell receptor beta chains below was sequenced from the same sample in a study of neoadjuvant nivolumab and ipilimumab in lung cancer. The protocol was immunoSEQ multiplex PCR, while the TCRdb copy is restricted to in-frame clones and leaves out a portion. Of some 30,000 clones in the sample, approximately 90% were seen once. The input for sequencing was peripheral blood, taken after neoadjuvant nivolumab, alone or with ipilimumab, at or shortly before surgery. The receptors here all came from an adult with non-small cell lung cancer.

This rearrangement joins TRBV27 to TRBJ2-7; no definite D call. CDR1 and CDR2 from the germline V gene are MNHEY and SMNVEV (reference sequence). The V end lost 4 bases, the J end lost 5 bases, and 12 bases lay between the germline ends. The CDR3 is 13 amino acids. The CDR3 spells CASSWLRANEQYF. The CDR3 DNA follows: TGTGCCAGCAGTTGGTTGCGCGCGAACGAGCAGTACTTC.

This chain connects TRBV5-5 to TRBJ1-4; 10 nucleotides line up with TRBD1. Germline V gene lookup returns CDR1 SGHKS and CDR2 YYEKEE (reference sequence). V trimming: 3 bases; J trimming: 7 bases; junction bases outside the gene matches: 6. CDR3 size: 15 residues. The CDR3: CASSWGQGIGEKLFF. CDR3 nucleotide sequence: TGTGCCAGCAGCTGGGGACAGGGGATTGGTGAAAAACTGTTTTTT.

CDR3 sequence reads: CASSERGESSGYTF. CDR3 sequence (DNA): TGCGCCAGCAGTGAGAGAGGAGAATCTTCCGGCTACACCTTC. This chain links TRBV10-2 with TRBJ1-2; D gene unclear. The CDR3 sequence is 14 residues long. Trimming stripped 2 bases from V and 8 bases from J, with 15 bases between. The V gene's germline CDR1 is WSHSY and CDR2 SAAADI.

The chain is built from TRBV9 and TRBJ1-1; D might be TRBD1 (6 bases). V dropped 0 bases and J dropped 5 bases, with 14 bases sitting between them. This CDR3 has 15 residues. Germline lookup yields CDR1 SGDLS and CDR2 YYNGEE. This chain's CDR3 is CASSVAPTGWTEAFF. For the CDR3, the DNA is TGTGCCAGCAGCGTAGCCCCAACAGGGTGGACTGAAGCTTTCTTT. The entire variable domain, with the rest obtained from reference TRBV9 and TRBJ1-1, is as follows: DSGVTQTPKHLITATGQRVTLRCSPRSGDLSVYWYQQSLDQGLQFLIQYYNGEERAKGNILERFSAQQFPDLHSELNLSSLELGDSALYFCASSVAPTGWTEAFFGQGTRLTVV.

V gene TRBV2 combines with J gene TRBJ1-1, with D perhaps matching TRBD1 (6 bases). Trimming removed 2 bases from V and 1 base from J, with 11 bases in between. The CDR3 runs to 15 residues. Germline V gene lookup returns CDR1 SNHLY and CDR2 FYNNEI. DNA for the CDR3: TGTGCCAGCAGTGAAAGGGGGGCGGGGAACACTGAAGCTTTCTTT. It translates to CASSERGAGNTEAFF. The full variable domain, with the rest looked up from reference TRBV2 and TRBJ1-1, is EPEVTQTPSHQVTQMGQEVILRCVPISNHLYFYWYRQILGQKVEFLVSFYNNEISEKSEIFDDQFSVERPDGSNFTLKIRSTKLEDSAMYFCASSERGAGNTEAFFGQGTRLTVV.

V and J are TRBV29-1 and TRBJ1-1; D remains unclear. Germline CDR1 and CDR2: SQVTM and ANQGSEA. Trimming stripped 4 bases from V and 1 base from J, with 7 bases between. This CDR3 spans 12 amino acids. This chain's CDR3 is CSVGWRNTEAFF. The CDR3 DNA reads TGCAGCGTTGGATGGCGGAACACTGAAGCTTTCTTT.

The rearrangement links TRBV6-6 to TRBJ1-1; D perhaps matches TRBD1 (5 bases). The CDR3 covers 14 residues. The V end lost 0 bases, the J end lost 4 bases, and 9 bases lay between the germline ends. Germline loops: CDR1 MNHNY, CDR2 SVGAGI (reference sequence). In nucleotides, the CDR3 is TGTGCCAGCAGTTACTCGAGTGGGGCCACTGAAGCTTTCTTT. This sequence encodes CASSYSSGATEAFF.